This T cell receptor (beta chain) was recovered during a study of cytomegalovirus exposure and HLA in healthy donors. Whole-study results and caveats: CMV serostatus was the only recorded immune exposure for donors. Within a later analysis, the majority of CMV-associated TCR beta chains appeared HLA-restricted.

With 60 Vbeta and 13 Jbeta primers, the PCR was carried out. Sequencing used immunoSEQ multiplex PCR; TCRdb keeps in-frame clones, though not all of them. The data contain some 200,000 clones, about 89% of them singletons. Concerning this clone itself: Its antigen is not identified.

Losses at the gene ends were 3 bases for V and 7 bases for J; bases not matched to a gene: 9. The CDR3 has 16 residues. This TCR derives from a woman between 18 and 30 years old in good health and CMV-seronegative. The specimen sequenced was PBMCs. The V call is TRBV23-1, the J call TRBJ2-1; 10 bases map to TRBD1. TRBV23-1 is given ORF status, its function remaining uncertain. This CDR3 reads CASSQRRDRGWNEQFF. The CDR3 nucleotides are TGCGCCAGCAGTCAGCGCCGGGACAGGGGCTGGAATGAGCAGTTCTTC.